A selection of T cell receptor beta chains follows, all from one sample in a study of blood T cell repertoires in COVID-19. The assay was immunoSEQ multiplex PCR, and TCRdb's table has in-frame clones only and misses some. This table has around 260,000 clones, over 65% appearing once. Sequenced material: peripheral blood. All receptors come from a man between 60 and 70 years old who had recovered from COVID-19. Each CDR3 is given with its conserved first and last residue. Each record gives: clone size, V gene, J gene, D gene, CDR3 DNA, CDR3 protein. D genes are given only for firm matches. Part of the rows lack a size; the others show once, few, many or a class for expanded clones.

-	TRBV5-1	TRBJ2-7	-	TGCGCCAGCAGCGCGACAGGACTCTACGAGCAGTACTTC	CASSATGLYEQYF
-	TRBV5-1	TRBJ1-4	TRBD1	TGCGCCAGCAGCCAGACAGGGCCAAATGAAAAACTGTTTTTT	CASSQTGPNEKLFF
-	TRBV18	TRBJ1-6	TRBD1	TGTGCCAGCTCACAGGACAGGGATCGGCGAGCCTCACCCCTCCACTTT	CASSQDRDRRASPLHF
-	TRBV5-1	TRBJ1-6	TRBD1	TGCGCCAGCAGCTCGGGACAGGTGGATTCACCCCTCCACTTT	CASSSGQVDSPLHF
-	TRBV7-2	TRBJ1-1	-	TGTGCCAGCAGCTTCGAATACAGGGATACTGAAGCTTTCTTT	CASSFEYRDTEAFF
-	TRBV15	TRBJ1-1	TRBD1	TGTGCCACCAGCAGAGATTTGTTGTTGACAGGGGACACTGAAGCTTTCTTT	CATSRDLLLTGDTEAFF
-	TRBV9	TRBJ1-6	-	TGTGCCAGCAGCGTAGCGAGTAATAATTCACCCCTCCACTTT	CASSVASNNSPLHF
-	TRBV18	TRBJ1-1	-	TGTGCCAGCTCATCATCCCAGGGCACCACTGAAGCTTTCTTT	CASSSSQGTTEAFF
-	TRBV25-1	TRBJ2-5	TRBD1	TGTGCCAGCTCTAACTCCGGGGACAGCGAATACTTC	CASSNSGDSEYF
few	TRBV7-2	TRBJ1-5	-	TGTGCCAGCAGCACATCGGGGGGCGTGAGTCAGCCCCAGCATTTT	CASSTSGGVSQPQHF
few	TRBV11-2	TRBJ1-5	TRBD1	TGTGCCAGCAGCTCAACAGGGGTCCAGCCCCAGCATTTT	CASSSTGVQPQHF
-	TRBV28	TRBJ2-1	-	TGTGCCAGCACCCCGGGGGGGGACAGGCAGTTCTTC	CASTPGGDRQFF
-	TRBV19	TRBJ1-2	TRBD1	TGTGCCAGTAGTATTTCCTGGACAGGGATTAGTTATGGCTACACCTTC	CASSISWTGISYGYTF
-	TRBV12-3/TRBV12-4	TRBJ1-1	-	TGTGCCAGCAGACGGGGACAGAACACTGAAGCTTTCTTT	CASRRGQNTEAFF
-	TRBV30	TRBJ2-7	-	TGTGCCTGGAGCATACCGGGAATCCCCTACGAGCAGTACTTC	CAWSIPGIPYEQYF
-	TRBV2	TRBJ2-7	-	TGTGCCAGCAGTGAACCACCAGGGCCTTGGGAGCAGTACTTC	CASSEPPGPWEQYF
-	TRBV27	TRBJ1-2	-	TGTGCCAGCAGCCAGGGAGGACTCTTACCTCTCTATGGCTACACCTTC	CASSQGGLLPLYGYTF
-	TRBV5-1	TRBJ2-2	TRBD1	TGCGCCAGCAGCTTAAAATTGACAGGGGGTAACACCGGGGAGCTGTTTTTT	CASSLKLTGGNTGELFF
-	TRBV10-3	TRBJ2-7	TRBD1	TGTGCCATCAACCCGGGACAGGGTAACGAGCAGTACTTC	CAINPGQGNEQYF
-	TRBV10-2	TRBJ2-1	TRBD2	TGCGCCAGCAGTGGGACTAGCGGGATAACCAATGAGCAGTTCTTC	CASSGTSGITNEQFF
-	TRBV4-2	TRBJ2-2	-	TGTGCCAGCAGCCAAGACCCAGGTCCAGACACCGGGGAGCTGTTTTTT	CASSQDPGPDTGELFF
-	TRBV5-1	TRBJ2-1	TRBD1	TGCGCCAGCAGCTGGGGGGACAGGGGGTCCTACAATGAGCAGTTCTTC	CASSWGDRGSYNEQFF
-	TRBV11-2	TRBJ2-5	TRBD2	TGTGCCAGCAGCTTAGATAGGCAGCGGGGGGGCGGAGAGACCCAGTACTTC	CASSLDRQRGGGETQYF
-	TRBV10-2	TRBJ1-2	TRBD1	TGCGCCACTCAACAGGGGAGAAATGGCTACACCTTC	CATQQGRNGYTF
-	TRBV2	TRBJ2-7	TRBD2	TGTGCCAGCAGTGTGCCGGACGGGTATAGCGGGAGGGCCTTCAACGAGCAGTACTTC	CASSVPDGYSGRAFNEQYF
-	TRBV9	TRBJ1-4	TRBD1	TGTGCCAGCAGCGGACTCCCGGGACAGAGTAATGAAAAACTGTTTTTT	CASSGLPGQSNEKLFF
-	TRBV27	TRBJ2-7	TRBD1	TGTGCCAGCAGTTTAACCGGGACAGGACTCTACGAGCAGTACTTC	CASSLTGTGLYEQYF
-	TRBV9	TRBJ2-2	-	TGTGCCAGCAGCGTAGTCTCACAGGCGTCCACCGGGGAGCTGTTTTTT	CASSVVSQASTGELFF
many	TRBV5-5	TRBJ1-5	-	TGTGCCAGCAGCTTGGACTGGAATCAGCCCCAGCATTTT	CASSLDWNQPQHF
-	TRBV19	TRBJ2-7	TRBD1	TGTGCCAGTGGACAGGGTTTATCCTTTGGCGAGCAGTACTTC	CASGQGLSFGEQYF
-	TRBV5-1	TRBJ2-7	TRBD2	TGCGCCAGCAGCTCCCCCGGCGGGGGGCCCGCGGGGCAGTACTTC	CASSSPGGGPAGQYF
-	TRBV18	TRBJ2-7	-	TGTGCCAGCTCTACCTTTGAGACTAGGCACGAGCAGTACTTC	CASSTFETRHEQYF